This T cell receptor beta chain was identified in a study of blood T cell repertoires in COVID-19. V was clipped by 5 bases and J by 2 bases, with 15 bases between them. CDR3 length: 15 residues. Germline V CDR1 and CDR2: SEHNR, FQNEAQ (reference sequence). As processed by the authors: Reference gene primer amplification yielded estimated nucleated cell counts. Profiled with immunoSEQ multiplex PCR; TCRdb holds only in-frame clones, not every one. D and trimming were read from the DNA, whereas the V and J calls and clone size are those reported in that table. The sample contains a few hundred thousand clones, roughly 90% of which appear only once.

This receptor was taken from a woman in her 30s who had recovered from COVID-19. The chain is built from TRBV7-9 and TRBJ1-2; unclear D gene. Specimen: PBMCs or T cells enriched from blood (not recorded which). The CDR3 DNA is TGTGCCAGCAGCCCCACGGGGAAAATGAACTATGGCTACACCTTC. This sequence encodes CASSPTGKMNYGYTF. Together with reference TRBV7-9 and TRBJ1-2, the CDR3 gives the full variable domain: DTGVSQNPRHKITKRGQNVTFRCDPISEHNRLYWYRQTLGQGPEFLTYFQNEAQLEKSRLLSDRFSAERPKGSFSTLEIQRTEQGDSAMYLCASSPTGKMNYGYTFGSGTRLTVV.